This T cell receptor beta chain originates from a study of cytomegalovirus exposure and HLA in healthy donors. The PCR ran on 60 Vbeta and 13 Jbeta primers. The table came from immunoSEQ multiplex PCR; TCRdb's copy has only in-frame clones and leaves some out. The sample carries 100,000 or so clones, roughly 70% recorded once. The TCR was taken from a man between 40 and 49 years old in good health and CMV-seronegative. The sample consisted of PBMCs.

Here the CDR3 reads CASSLDRYTEAFF. CDR3 sequence (DNA): TGTGCCAGCAGTTTGGACAGATACACTGAAGCTTTCTTT. The chain carries TRBV27 and TRBJ1-1; D may be TRBD1 (6 bases). The CDR3 totals 13 residues. The ends were cut back, 3 bases at V and 3 bases at J, with 8 bases in the middle. CDR1 is MNHEY, CDR2 SMNVEV, per germline (reference sequence).